This T cell receptor (beta chain) was sequenced for a study of CDR3 diversity in severe acne. V lost 3 bases to trimming and J lost 6 bases, with 20 bases between them. CDR3 length equals 15 residues. Germline-derived CDR1 and CDR2 are DFQATT and SNEGSKA (reference sequence). TCRdb recomputed calls from the PCR reads with MiXCR, one row per CDR3 protein. Of roughly 100,000 distinct CDR3 sequences listed, roughly half are singletons. The sample was blood. The clonotype comes from a male donor with acne. The V gene is TRBV20-1, the J gene TRBJ2-5; no reliable D call. The DNA of the CDR3 is TGCAGTGCTAGTCCCCTTAAGACTCTCCCAAAGACCCAGTACTTC. It translates to CSASPLKTLPKTQYF.